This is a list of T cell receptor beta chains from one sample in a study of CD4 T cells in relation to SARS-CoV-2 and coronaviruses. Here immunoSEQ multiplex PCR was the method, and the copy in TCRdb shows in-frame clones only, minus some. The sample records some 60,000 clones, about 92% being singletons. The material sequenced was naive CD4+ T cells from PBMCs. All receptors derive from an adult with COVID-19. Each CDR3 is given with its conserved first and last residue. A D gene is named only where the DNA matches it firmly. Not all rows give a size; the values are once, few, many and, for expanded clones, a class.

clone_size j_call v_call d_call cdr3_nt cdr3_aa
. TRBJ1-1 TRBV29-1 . TGCAGCGTACGACGGACAGCCAACACTGAAGCTTTCTTT CSVRRTANTEAFF
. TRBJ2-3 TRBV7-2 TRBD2 TGTGCCAGCAGCCGGTACCCTAGCGGGTCTAACACAGATACGCAGTATTTT CASSRYPSGSNTDTQYF
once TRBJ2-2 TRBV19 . TGTGCCAGTAGGGGTCCCGGGGAGCTGTTTTTT CASRGPGELFF
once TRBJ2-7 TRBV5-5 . TGTGCCAGCAACCAGACACATGGCTCCTACGAGCAGTACTTC CASNQTHGSYEQYF
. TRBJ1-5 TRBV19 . TGTGCCAGTAGTACACACAGCATCAATCAGCCCCAGCATTTT CASSTHSINQPQHF
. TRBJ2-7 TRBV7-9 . TGTGCCAGCAGCCTCGGGACTCCCGCCCCCGAGCAGTACTTC CASSLGTPAPEQYF
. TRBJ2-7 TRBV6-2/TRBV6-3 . TGTGCCAGCAGTCGCGGACTCTCCTACGAGCAGTACTTC CASSRGLSYEQYF
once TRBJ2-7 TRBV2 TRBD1 TGTGCCAGCAGTGCTCGGACAGGGCTGAGGTCGGTCGAGCAGTACTTC CASSARTGLRSVEQYF
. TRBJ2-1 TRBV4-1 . TGCGCCAGCAGCCAATCGAACTCCTACAATGAGCAGTTCTTC CASSQSNSYNEQFF
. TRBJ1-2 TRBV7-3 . TGTGCCAGCAGCCTGATTTCGGGCTATGGCTACACCTTC CASSLISGYGYTF
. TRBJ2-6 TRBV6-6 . TGTGCCAGCCGTCCCGGTGGGGGTCCTGTTAGGGCCAACGTCCTGACTTTC CASRPGGGPVRANVLTF
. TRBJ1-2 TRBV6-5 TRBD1 TGTGCCAGCACCTCACCTACAGGGGACTATGGCTACACCTTC CASTSPTGDYGYTF
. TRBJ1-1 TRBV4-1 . TGCGCCAGCAGCCAAGAGGGGCGCAAAACTGAAGCTTTCTTT CASSQEGRKTEAFF
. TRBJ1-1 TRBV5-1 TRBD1 TGCGCCAGCAGCTTGGGACAGGGGATGAACACTGAAGCTTTCTTT CASSLGQGMNTEAFF
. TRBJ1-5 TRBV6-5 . TGTGCCAGCAGGGCCGCAGGGAGCAATCAGCCCCAGCATTTT CASRAAGSNQPQHF
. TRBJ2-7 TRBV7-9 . TGTGCCAGCAGCCCCGGGGACCACACGACCCCAGGAATCTCCTACGAGCAGTACTTC CASSPGDHTTPGISYEQYF
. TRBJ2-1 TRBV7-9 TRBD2 TGTGCCAGCAGCTCTACTTGGCCAGCGGGAGGAGACAATGAGCAGTTCTTC CASSSTWPAGGDNEQFF
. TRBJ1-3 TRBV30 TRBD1 TGTGCCTGGAGTCGGGACAGGGGTGGAAGAACCTCTGGAAACACCATATATTTT CAWSRDRGGRTSGNTIYF
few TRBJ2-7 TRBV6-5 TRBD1 TGTGCCGTAGGGACAGGGTCCTACGAGCAGTACTTC CAVGTGSYEQYF
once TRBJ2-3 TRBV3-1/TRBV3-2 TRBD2 TGTGCCAGCAGCCGTTCGGTGGCGGGAGGAGGGACAGATACGCAGTATTTT CASSRSVAGGGTDTQYF
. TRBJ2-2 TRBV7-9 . TGTGCCAGCAGGGCCTTGGGGCAGACCGGGGAGCTGTTTTTT CASRALGQTGELFF
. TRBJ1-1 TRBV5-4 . TGTGCCAGCAGCCCAAGAATCATGGTGGACACTGAAGCTTTCTTT CASSPRIMVDTEAFF
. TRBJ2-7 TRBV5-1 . TGCGCCAGCAGCTTGGCGGGGACGGCAAACGAGCAGTACTTC CASSLAGTANEQYF
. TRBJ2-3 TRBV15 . TGTGCCACCAGCAGAGAGGGGGGAGTGCGCACAGATACGCAGTATTTT CATSREGGVRTDTQYF
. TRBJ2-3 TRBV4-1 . TGCGCCAGCAGCCAATCGCCTGGCACAGATACGCAGTATTTT CASSQSPGTDTQYF
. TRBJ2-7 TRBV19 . TGTGCCAGTACCTTCGGTCAGTACTTC CASTFGQYF
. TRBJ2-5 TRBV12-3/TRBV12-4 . TGTGCCAGCAGTTTAGCGCCGGAGACCCAGTACTTC CASSLAPETQYF
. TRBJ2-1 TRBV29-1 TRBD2 TGCAGCGTTGTCCCGTACCTGGTAGCGGGAGGGCCGGGGAGGAATGAGCAGTTCTTC CSVVPYLVAGGPGRNEQFF
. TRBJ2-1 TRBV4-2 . TGTGCCAGCAGCCAAGAGGGTCTACATGAGCAGTTCTTC CASSQEGLHEQFF
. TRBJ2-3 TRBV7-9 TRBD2 TGTGCCAGCGGCGGGGGGAGTTCAGATACGCAGTATTTT CASGGGSSDTQYF
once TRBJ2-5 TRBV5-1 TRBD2 TGCGCCAGCAGGGCTAGCGGGAGTGCTGGAGAGACCCAGTACTTC CASRASGSAGETQYF
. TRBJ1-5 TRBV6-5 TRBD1 TGTGCCAGCAAAGACAGGGCTAATCAGCCCCAGCATTTT CASKDRANQPQHF
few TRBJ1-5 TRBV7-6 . TGTGCCAGCAGCTTAGTCGACAGCAATCAGCCCCAGCATTTT CASSLVDSNQPQHF